One and the same sample provided the 26 T cell receptor beta chains below, sequenced in a study of T cell changes during pregnancy in multiple sclerosis. The method was immunoSEQ multiplex PCR; TCRdb's version includes in-frame clones alone and lacks a portion of them. The sample carries tens of thousands of clones, around 94% recorded once. The source material was peripheral blood, sampled before pregnancy. These receptors all stem from a female donor with multiple sclerosis, enrolled in a pregnancy study.

CDR3 sequence reads: CASSSPLRGAGELFF. The CDR3 bases are TGTGCCAGCAGTTCCCCGCTCCGGGGTGCCGGGGAGCTGTTTTTT. The rearrangement uses TRBV7-9 and TRBJ2-2, with a tentative D call TRBD2 (5 bases). CDR3 size: 15 residues. V gave up 6 bases and J gave up 6 bases, with 17 bases separating them. Germline CDR1 SEHNR, CDR2 FQNEAQ (reference sequence).

The V gene is TRBV7-8, the J gene TRBJ2-7; D perhaps matches TRBD2 (6 bases). CDR3 size: 15 residues. From germline, CDR1 is SGHVS and CDR2 FQNEAQ. V lost 1 base and J 2 bases, leaving 12 bases between the germline ends. The CDR3, as DNA: TGTGCCAGCAGCTTAGACGTCGGAGGGGCCTACGAGCAGTACTTC. Protein: CASSLDVGGAYEQYF.

The chain is built from TRBV19 and TRBJ1-1; D possibly corresponds to TRBD1 (5 bases). The CDR3 consists of 24 residues. Germline CDR1 and CDR2: LNHDA and SQIVND (reference sequence). V lost 5 bases, J lost 4 bases, and 44 bases lay in between. Written as DNA, the CDR3 is TGTGCCAGTAGTCACCTTACGATAATACCGGGTCGAGGTCAGGCAGGGAGGTTGGTCACTGAAGCTTTCTTT. Amino acid sequence: CASSHLTIIPGRGQAGRLVTEAFF.

The chain links TRBV6-1 to TRBJ1-2; D might be TRBD1 (6 bases). The CDR3 totals 16 residues. Trimming removed 4 bases from V and 8 bases from J, with 23 bases in between. Germline lookup yields CDR1 MNHNS and CDR2 SASEGT. The CDR3 DNA follows: TGTGCCAGCAGTGTTGCTTACGGGACACCGGACGGCGGCTACACCTTC. Translating gives CASSVAYGTPDGGYTF.

The rearrangement uses TRBV5-1 and TRBJ2-5, with 8 bases that match TRBD2. The germline V gene has CDR1 SGHRS and CDR2 YFSETQ. V trimming: 4 bases; J trimming: 5 bases; junction bases outside the gene matches: 7. The CDR3 has 14 residues. The CDR3 region has the DNA TGCGCCAGCAGCAATAGCGGGATCAGGGAGACCCAGTACTTC. As protein: CASSNSGIRETQYF.

V gene TRBV7-2 combines with J gene TRBJ1-2, with D possibly TRBD1 on 5 matching bases. Germline V gene lookup returns CDR1 SGHTA and CDR2 FQGNSA. The ends were cut back, 1 base at V and 8 bases at J, with 14 bases in the middle. CDR3 length equals 14 residues. The chain's CDR3 is CASSLDGQGRGYTF. For the CDR3, the DNA is TGTGCCAGCAGCTTAGATGGGCAGGGTAGGGGCTACACCTTC. The full variable domain, completed using reference TRBV7-2 and TRBJ1-2, is GAGVSQSPSNKVTEKGKDVELRCDPISGHTALYWYRQSLGQGLEFLIYFQGNSAPDKSGLPSDRFSAERTGGSVSTLTIQRTQQEDSAVYLCASSLDGQGRGYTFGSGTRLTVV.

The chain couples TRBV6-1 to TRBJ1-5; weak D call: TRBD1 (6 bases). Germline loops: CDR1 MNHNS, CDR2 SASEGT. Trimming removed 7 bases at V and 4 bases at J, with 11 bases between. The CDR3 consists of 13 residues. CDR3: CASTGQKNQPQHF. The CDR3 nucleotides read TGTGCCAGCACAGGACAGAAGAATCAGCCCCAGCATTTT.

CDR3: CAISESSPGLAGDTGELFF. In DNA, the CDR3 is TGTGCCATCAGTGAGTCGAGTCCGGGACTAGCGGGAGATACCGGGGAGCTGTTTTTT. The rearrangement links TRBV10-3 to TRBJ2-2; TRBD2 matches at 14 bases. The CDR3 sequence is 19 residues long. CDR1 ENHRY and CDR2 SYGVKD come from the germline V gene. After removal of 0 bases from V and 5 bases from J, the junction contained 8 bases not matched to a gene.

The CDR3 here is CASKRTGVTDTQYF. The CDR3, as DNA: TGTGCCAGCAAAAGGACAGGGGTGACAGATACGCAGTATTTT. This sequence joins TRBV28 and TRBJ2-3, with TRBD1 matching 9 bases. The V segment lost 7 bases and the J segment 3 bases; nucleotides outside the gene matches: 5. Germline-derived CDR1 and CDR2 are MDHEN and SYDVKM. The CDR3 runs to 14 residues.

The genes are TRBV7-2 and TRBJ1-2; 11 bases are shared with TRBD1. CDR3 length: 15 residues. Germline V gene lookup returns CDR1 SGHTA and CDR2 FQGNSA. With 3 bases clipped from V and 8 bases from J, the junction kept 8 bases outside the gene matches. CDR3 in DNA: TGTGCCAGCAGCTTTGGCGGACAGGGGGCGGGGGGCTACACCTTC. This encodes CASSFGGQGAGGYTF.

On this clone itself: The sample carries other DNA sequences with the same CDR3. CDR3 DNA: TGTGCCAGCAGTTCCGGACAGGGCTATGGCTACACCTTC. It specifies CASSSGQGYGYTF. V gene TRBV7-2 combines with J gene TRBJ1-2, with 8 positions matching TRBD1. CDR1 and CDR2 (germline): SGHTA, FQGNSA. This CDR3 has 13 amino acids. V shed 6 bases and J 4 bases; nucleotides not matched to a gene: 4.

The V and J genes are TRBV6-1 and TRBJ2-1; D is unresolved. The CDR3 totals 16 residues. The V end lost 1 base, the J end lost 4 bases, and 14 bases lay between the germline ends. The germline V gene encodes CDR1 MNHNS and CDR2 SASEGT. CDR3 loop: CASSEVIARVYNEQFF. CDR3 DNA sequence: TGTGCCAGCAGTGAAGTGATAGCCCGGGTTTACAATGAGCAGTTCTTC.

The chain couples TRBV28 to TRBJ2-6, with D perhaps TRBD2 (6 bases). From germline, CDR1 is MDHEN and CDR2 SYDVKM. The CDR3 runs to 17 residues. V shed 4 bases and J shed 1 base, with 14 bases lying between them. CDR3 region: CASSSSHGGSGANVLTF. The CDR3 DNA reads TGTGCCAGCAGTTCCTCCCACGGGGGATCTGGGGCCAACGTCCTGACTTTC.

This clone was seen a single time. The chain has TRBV6-5 and TRBJ2-3, with D possibly being TRBD1 (5 bases). Germline CDR1 reads MNHEY; CDR2 reads SVGAGI. Trimming stripped 2 bases from V and 2 bases from J, with 8 bases between. The CDR3 covers 14 residues. The CDR3 region is CASSYGANTDTQYF. Written as DNA, the CDR3 is TGTGCCAGCAGTTACGGGGCCAACACAGATACGCAGTATTTT.

V gene TRBV7-9 combines with J gene TRBJ1-1; 9 positions agree with TRBD1. The V gene end was trimmed by 8 bases and the J gene end by 4 bases; junction bases not matched to a gene: 8. CDR1 is SEHNR, CDR2 FQNEAQ, per germline (reference sequence). The CDR3 totals 14 residues. In DNA form, the CDR3 reads TGTGCCAGCCTGGGACAGGGTGGGCCCACTGAAGCTTTCTTT. Residues: CASLGQGGPTEAFF.

The chain joins TRBV2 to TRBJ2-7; 11 positions match TRBD2. CDR1 SNHLY and CDR2 FYNNEI come from the germline V gene. This CDR3 contains 14 residues. V lost 6 bases to trimming and J lost 4 bases; unmatched junction nucleotides: 5. This chain's CDR3 is CASSLLAGAYEQYF. As DNA, the CDR3 is TGTGCCAGCAGCCTACTAGCGGGAGCATACGAGCAGTACTTC.

The chain is built from TRBV19 and TRBJ2-6, with D uncertain. This CDR3 is 15 amino acids long. Germline CDR1 reads LNHDA; CDR2 reads SQIVND (reference sequence). V was trimmed by 3 bases and J by 5 bases, leaving 11 bases between them. This CDR3 is CASSIGGLRANVLTF. CDR3 coding DNA: TGTGCCAGTAGTATCGGCGGTCTAAGGGCCAACGTCCTGACTTTC.

V usage is TRBV5-1 and J usage is TRBJ2-7, with 9 bases that match TRBD1. The V and J ends lost 3 bases and 5 bases, in that order; junction bases with no gene match: 9. Germline V gene lookup returns CDR1 SGHRS and CDR2 YFSETQ. The CDR3 has 15 residues. CDR3 in amino acids: CASSSPGTGSHEQYF. The CDR3 DNA sequence: TGCGCCAGCAGCTCGCCCGGGACAGGGAGCCACGAGCAGTACTTC.

V gene TRBV19 combines with J gene TRBJ2-5; 9 positions match TRBD2. The germline V gene has CDR1 LNHDA and CDR2 SQIVND (reference sequence). The CDR3 totals 16 residues. J was trimmed by 0 bases and V by 5 bases; bases with no gene match: 7. The CDR3 protein is CASSPGTSPYQETQYF. CDR3 DNA sequence: TGTGCCAGTAGTCCCGGGACTAGCCCGTACCAAGAGACCCAGTACTTC.

V gene TRBV19 combines with J gene TRBJ2-7; D not certain. From germline, CDR1 is LNHDA and CDR2 SQIVND (reference sequence). CDR3 length: 13 amino acids. The V and J ends lost 4 bases and 7 bases respectively, with 14 bases between them. The CDR3 nucleotides read TGTGCCAGTAGTAAAATTTTGGCCCGAGAGCAGTACTTC. Amino acids: CASSKILAREQYF.

V is TRBV7-9 and J is TRBJ2-1; 13 bases agree with TRBD2. This CDR3 comprises 16 residues. Germline CDR1 is SEHNR and CDR2 is FQNEAQ (reference sequence). V shed 5 bases and J 6 bases; nucleotides not matched to a gene: 7. The CDR3 nucleotides read TGTGCCAGCAGCCCCGGACTAGCGGGAGTTACCAATGAGCAGTTCTTC. Protein product: CASSPGLAGVTNEQFF.

The chain joins TRBV10-3 to TRBJ2-5; 7 nucleotides agree with TRBD2. Per germline, CDR1 ENHRY and CDR2 SYGVKD. The CDR3 totals 15 residues. V lost 4 bases, J lost 3 bases, and 8 bases stayed unmatched. The CDR3 loop reads CAISVKEGGEETQYF. CDR3 in DNA: TGTGCCATCAGTGTGAAGGAGGGAGGGGAAGAGACCCAGTACTTC.

The V call is TRBV6-5, the J call TRBJ2-7; D perhaps matches TRBD1 (6 bases). CDR1 is MNHEY, CDR2 SVGAGI, per germline. V shed 7 bases and J shed 2 bases, with 15 bases lying between them. The CDR3 runs 14 residues. Here the CDR3 DNA reads TGTGCCAGCAAACCGGGACATCACCCCTACGAGCAGTACTTC. As protein: CASKPGHHPYEQYF.

This chain connects TRBV11-2 to TRBJ1-4, with D possibly being TRBD1 (6 bases). The CDR3 covers 17 residues. V dropped 5 bases and J dropped 4 bases, with 20 bases sitting between them. CDR1 is SGHAT and CDR2 is FQNNGV in the germline V gene. The CDR3 DNA is TGTGCCAGCAGCGTGGGACAACAGGTGCCCCTTAATGAAAAACTGTTTTTT. Its protein product is CASSVGQQVPLNEKLFF.

The CDR3 region is CASSLAGTRGSYNEQFF. The CDR3 DNA follows: TGTGCCAGCAGCTTGGCCGGGACTCGCGGCTCCTACAATGAGCAGTTCTTC. The rearrangement uses TRBV5-4 and TRBJ2-1, with D maybe TRBD2 (6 bases). The germline V gene encodes CDR1 SGHNT and CDR2 YYREEE (reference sequence). The CDR3 runs to 17 residues. V was shortened by 0 bases and J by 0 bases, with 13 bases between the two germline ends. Using reference TRBV5-4 and TRBJ2-1 for the parts outside the CDR3, the full variable domain is ETGVTQSPTHLIKTRGQQVTLRCSSQSGHNTVSWYQQALGQGPQFIFQYYREEENGRGNFPPRFSGLQFPNYSSELNVNALELDDSALYLCASSLAGTRGSYNEQFFGPGTRLTVL.

The genes are TRBV27 and TRBJ2-3, with 7 bases matching TRBD1. The CDR3 has 14 amino acids. V shed 8 bases, J shed 1 base, and the junction held 6 bases outside the gene matches. Per germline, CDR1 MNHEY and CDR2 SMNVEV (reference sequence). CDR3 loop: CASGWDSRTDTQYF. The CDR3 DNA sequence: TGTGCCAGCGGTTGGGACAGCCGCACAGATACGCAGTATTTT.